Listed here is a single T cell receptor (beta chain). What antigen it recognizes has not been identified. Qualities for individual bases were not recorded, and no much larger clone is one base off. In this study, focal radiation therapy paired with CTLA-4 blockade (ipilimumab) was tested in patients who had chemo-refractory metastatic non-small-cell lung cancer. The sample is drawn from a study of radiotherapy plus CTLA-4 blockade in lung cancer (dated by TCRdb to about 2018). Regarding the complete study: Among the enrolled patients, around 17% had an objective response, and 31% reached disease control. General findings and caveats noted by the study authors: Early dynamic changes in blood T cell clones, together with increased serum interferon-beta after radiation, were reported as the strongest predictors of response. After treatment with radiotherapy and ipilimumab, TCR clones that originated in tumors expanded in peripheral blood.

For this chain, trimming is 4 bases at the V end and 3 bases at the J end, and the number of junction bases without a gene match is 4. Reading from cysteine to phenylalanine, the CDR3 counts 14 amino acids. Only the CDR3 part of the read is kept: 42 bases, read in frame from the first base. CDR1 and CDR2 are read off the germline V gene (reference sequence) as SGHNT and YYREEE. Preparation of the library involved the immunoSEQ multiplex PCR assay. The immuneACCESS repertoire file appears here via TCRdb, limited to in-frame rearrangements. These files lack a portion of the clones; in checked studies, under half of the deficit traces to unresolved V genes, and the cause of the others is not known. The sample table contains roughly 50,000 clones; only one count was recorded for about 88% of them. The ten largest account for 6% to 8% of the sample.

Rearrangement joined TRBV5-4 to TRBJ1-1; 9 central nucleotides agree with TRBD1. The receptor comes from a human donor with non-small cell lung cancer whose response to radiotherapy plus ipilimumab could not be evaluated. The source was peripheral blood, collected from a patient treated with radiotherapy plus ipilimumab. The sequenced DNA is TGTGCCAGCAGCCCCAGGACAGGGGACACTGAAGCTTTCTTT. It specifies CASSPRTGDTEAFF.